The rows below give T cell receptor beta chains drawn from one sample of a study of blood T cell repertoires in COVID-19. Generated by immunoSEQ multiplex PCR, the TCRdb table keeps only in-frame clones and is missing some. The table shows 140,000 or so clones, with 87% occurring only once. The specimen sequenced was peripheral blood. These receptors originate from a woman between 50 and 59 years old with active or convalescent COVID-19. Both conserved end residues are part of each CDR3. D genes are given only for firm matches.

J gene: TRBJ2-1
D gene: -
V gene: TRBV27
CDR3 DNA: TGTGCCAGCAGACCCCAAACTGGGGGGACCTACAATGAGCAGTTCTTC
CDR3 protein: CASRPQTGGTYNEQFF

J gene: TRBJ1-1
D gene: -
V gene: TRBV27
CDR3 DNA: TGTGCCAGCGGCCATTACGGGTTGAACACTGAAGCTTTCTTT
CDR3 protein: CASGHYGLNTEAFF

J gene: TRBJ1-4
D gene: -
V gene: TRBV4-1
CDR3 DNA: TGCGCCAGCAGCCAAGAACAGGGTATCTCGGTTAATGAAAAACTGTTTTTT
CDR3 protein: CASSQEQGISVNEKLFF

J gene: TRBJ2-6
D gene: TRBD1
V gene: TRBV6-2/TRBV6-3
CDR3 DNA: TGTGCCAGCAGCCAGGGACAGGGGAGGTACGCATCTGGGGCCAACGTCCTGACTTTC
CDR3 protein: CASSQGQGRYASGANVLTF

J gene: TRBJ1-5
D gene: TRBD1
V gene: TRBV30
CDR3 DNA: TGTGCCTGGAGTGTACCCGGGCCGACAGGGTTGCATTTT
CDR3 protein: CAWSVPGPTGLHF

J gene: TRBJ1-2
D gene: -
V gene: TRBV12-3/TRBV12-4
CDR3 DNA: TGTGCCAGCAGCCTAGATAACTATGGCTACACCTTC
CDR3 protein: CASSLDNYGYTF

J gene: TRBJ2-1
D gene: TRBD2
V gene: TRBV3-1/TRBV3-2
CDR3 DNA: TGTGCCAGCAGCCCCGGGACTAGCGGAGGCAATGAGCAGTTCTTC
CDR3 protein: CASSPGTSGGNEQFF

J gene: TRBJ2-1
D gene: -
V gene: TRBV9
CDR3 DNA: TGTGCCAGCAGCGATATGGGGGCGGCCTACAATGAGCAGTTCTTC
CDR3 protein: CASSDMGAAYNEQFF

J gene: TRBJ1-1
D gene: -
V gene: TRBV5-1
CDR3 DNA: TGCGCCAGCAGCGGGGACACTTTGAACACTGAAGCTTTCTTT
CDR3 protein: CASSGDTLNTEAFF

J gene: TRBJ1-5
D gene: TRBD1
V gene: TRBV2
CDR3 DNA: TGTGCCAGCAGTGACCAGGGGGGAAATCAGCCCCAGCATTTT
CDR3 protein: CASSDQGGNQPQHF

J gene: TRBJ2-7
D gene: -
V gene: TRBV9
CDR3 DNA: TGTGCCAGCAGCGTAGAACAGGGCCCCTCCTACGAGCAGTACTTC
CDR3 protein: CASSVEQGPSYEQYF